These T cell receptor beta chains were read from a single sample in a study of blood T cell repertoires in COVID-19. Repertoires were generated with immunoSEQ multiplex PCR, while TCRdb's copy carries only in-frame clones and drops some. The repertoire consists of a few hundred thousand clones, with approximately 88% occurring once and the leading ten covering 5.5% to 8.5%. Sequencing was carried out using peripheral blood. The receptors originated from a woman in her 30s who had recovered from COVID-19. Both conserved end residues are part of each CDR3. Fields, in order: D gene, J gene, V gene, clone size, CDR3 protein, CDR3 DNA. A D gene is named only where the DNA matches it firmly. Part of the rows lack a size; the others show once, few, many or a class for expanded clones.

-	TRBJ1-1	TRBV6-5	-	CASSSPGGANTEAFF	TGTGCCAGCAGTTCGCCGGGGGGCGCGAACACTGAAGCTTTCTTT
-	TRBJ2-5	TRBV5-1	-	CASSPGTLEKTQYF	TGCGCCAGCAGCCCCGGGACTCTTGAGAAGACCCAGTACTTC
-	TRBJ2-7	TRBV14	-	CASSETLQYEQYF	TGTGCCAGCAGCGAAACGCTCCAGTACGAGCAGTACTTC
TRBD2	TRBJ2-3	TRBV18	-	CASSPPGTSGATDTQYF	TGTGCCAGCTCACCACCCGGGACTAGCGGGGCAACAGATACGCAGTATTTT
TRBD2	TRBJ2-7	TRBV11-3	once	CASSPGGGSYEQYF	TGTGCCAGCAGCCCCGGGGGGGGGAGTTACGAGCAGTACTTC
-	TRBJ1-6	TRBV20-1	-	CSASLVGAAGNSPLHF	TGCAGTGCTAGTCTTGTTGGGGCAGCGGGGAATTCACCCCTCCACTTT
-	TRBJ2-7	TRBV7-2	-	CASSLDSLSYEQYF	TGTGCCAGCAGCTTGGACTCCCTCTCCTACGAGCAGTACTTC
TRBD2	TRBJ2-1	TRBV7-9	few	CASSSSRTSGGSLNEQFF	TGTGCCAGCAGCTCTAGTAGGACTAGCGGGGGTTCCCTGAATGAGCAGTTCTTC
TRBD1	TRBJ2-7	TRBV5-4	-	CASSFDRGSPEQYF	TGTGCCAGCAGCTTCGACAGGGGAAGCCCCGAGCAGTACTTC
TRBD2	TRBJ2-1	TRBV12-5	-	CASALTSGGYNEQFF	TGTGCTAGTGCCCTTACTAGCGGGGGCTACAATGAGCAGTTCTTC
TRBD1	TRBJ2-3	TRBV6-1	-	CASSEWDRGNTDTQYF	TGTGCCAGCAGTGAATGGGACAGGGGAAACACAGATACGCAGTATTTT